The 10 T cell receptor beta chains below come from one sample, sequenced in a study of blood T cell repertoires in COVID-19. Repertoires were generated with immunoSEQ multiplex PCR, while TCRdb's copy carries only in-frame clones and drops some. The sample has about 160,000 clones, 84% seen once; the top ten hold less than 2.5%. Material for sequencing was peripheral blood. The receptors were sampled from a man aged 65 to 79 with acute or convalescent COVID-19.

The chain is built from TRBV18 and TRBJ2-1; 9 bases are shared with TRBD1. CDR1 is KGHSH, CDR2 LQKENI, per germline. The junction had 9 bases not matched to a gene; V was cut back by 3 bases and J by 3 bases. The CDR3 totals 17 residues. The CDR3 sequence is CASSPGSGTGIYNEQFF. CDR3 coding DNA: TGTGCCAGCTCACCGGGGTCCGGGACAGGGATCTACAATGAGCAGTTCTTC.

The chain carries TRBV5-8 and TRBJ2-7, with 8 positions matching TRBD1. The germline gives CDR1 SGHTS, CDR2 YDEGEE. The ends lost 2 bases at V and 3 bases at J; junction bases unmatched: 7. The CDR3 has 15 residues. CDR3 loop: CASSFYQGQDYEQYF. CDR3 bases: TGTGCCAGCAGCTTCTATCAGGGACAGGACTACGAGCAGTACTTC.

The chain couples TRBV28 to TRBJ1-2; tentatively, D is TRBD1 (5 bases). This CDR3 contains 14 residues. The V gene's germline CDR1 is MDHEN and CDR2 SYDVKM. V lost 6 bases and J 1 base, leaving 12 bases between the germline ends. This CDR3 reads CASRGRGGNYGYTF. The CDR3 region has the DNA TGTGCCAGCAGGGGTCGGGGGGGTAACTATGGCTACACCTTC.

J is TRBJ2-3 and V is TRBV5-1; TRBD1 is a possible D gene (5 bases). This CDR3 has 15 amino acids. The V and J ends lost 0 bases and 0 bases respectively, with 8 bases between them. Germline V CDR1 and CDR2: SGHRS, YFSETQ. This CDR3 is CASSLGRASTDTQYF. In nucleotides, the CDR3 is TGCGCCAGCAGCTTGGGCAGGGCTAGCACAGATACGCAGTATTTT.

V gene TRBV28 combines with J gene TRBJ1-4; D possibly corresponds to TRBD1 (5 bases). V shed 6 bases and J shed 8 bases, with 7 bases lying between them. This CDR3 has 11 amino acids. Germline V gene data show CDR1 as MDHEN and CDR2 as SYDVKM. The CDR3 region has the DNA TGTGCCAGCAGATCAGGGGAAAAACTGTTTTTT. Translation gives CASRSGEKLFF.

This chain uses TRBV7-9 with TRBJ1-1; D might be TRBD1 (6 bases). Germline V gene data show CDR1 as SEHNR and CDR2 as FQNEAQ (reference sequence). The V end lost 5 bases, the J end lost 10 bases, and 17 bases lay between the germline ends. CDR3 length: 13 residues. The CDR3 here is CASSLGVQGRAFF. For the CDR3, the DNA is TGTGCCAGCAGCCTGGGGGTACAGGGAAGAGCTTTCTTT.

This clone appeared once. This chain joins TRBV28 and TRBJ1-1; tentative D call: TRBD1 (5 bases). V dropped 7 bases and J dropped 8 bases, with 17 bases sitting between them. The CDR3 is 13 residues long. Germline-derived CDR1 and CDR2 are MDHEN and SYDVKM. CDR3 sequence reads: CASTPRQGGEAFF. The DNA for the CDR3 is TGTGCCAGCACCCCGAGGCAGGGCGGAGAAGCTTTCTTT. Together with reference TRBV28 and TRBJ1-1, the CDR3 gives the full variable domain: DVKVTQSSRYLVKRTGEKVFLECVQDMDHENMFWYRQDPGLGLRLIYFSYDVKMKEKGDIPEGYSVSREKKERFSLILESASTNQTSMYLCASTPRQGGEAFFGQGTRLTVV.

This chain uses TRBV6-5 with TRBJ1-2; TRBD1 matches at 7 bases. V was pared by 6 bases and J by 2 bases, with 6 bases of the junction left unmatched. CDR1 MNHEY and CDR2 SVGAGI come from the germline V gene. The CDR3 is 14 residues long. DNA of the CDR3: TGTGCCAGCAGAGTACAGGGGCTCAACTATGGCTACACCTTC. It specifies CASRVQGLNYGYTF.

The V and J genes are TRBV5-4 and TRBJ1-2; a weak D match, TRBD1 (6 bases). The V end was cut by 2 bases, the J end by 8 bases, with 13 bases between. The CDR3 has 13 amino acids. The germline V gene has CDR1 SGHNT and CDR2 YYREEE (reference sequence). In DNA form, the CDR3 reads TGTGCCAGCAGCTTCGACACCACAGGGGGCTACACCTTC. Translation gives CASSFDTTGGYTF.

The chain couples TRBV7-3 to TRBJ2-1, with unresolved D. CDR3 length: 13 residues. The germline V gene encodes CDR1 SGHTA and CDR2 FQGTGA. Trimming stripped 1 base from V and 5 bases from J, with 6 bases between. CDR3 sequence: CASSLRLNNEQFF. In DNA form, the CDR3 reads TGTGCCAGCAGCTTAAGGCTTAACAATGAGCAGTTCTTC.